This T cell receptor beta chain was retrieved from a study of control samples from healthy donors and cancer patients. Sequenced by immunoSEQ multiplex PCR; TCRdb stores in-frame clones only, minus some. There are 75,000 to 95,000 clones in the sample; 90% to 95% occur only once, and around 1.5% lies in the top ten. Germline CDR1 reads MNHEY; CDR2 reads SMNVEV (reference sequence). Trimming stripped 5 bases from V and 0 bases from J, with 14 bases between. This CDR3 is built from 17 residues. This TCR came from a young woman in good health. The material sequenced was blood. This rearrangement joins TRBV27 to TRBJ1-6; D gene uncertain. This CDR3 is CASSPDGRSSYNSPLHF. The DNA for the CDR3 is TGTGCCAGCAGTCCGGACGGACGGAGCTCCTATAATTCACCCCTCCACTTT.